The clone carrying this T cell receptor beta chain occurred once. Its specificity is unknown. These data originate in a study of cytomegalovirus exposure and HLA in healthy donors. Study-level results: Donor immune exposure was known only as CMV serostatus. In a later analysis, productive TCRs from donors in an Asian-associated ancestry cluster reportedly carried fewer N-insertions than the cohort mean. In a later analysis, parvovirus B19, influenza, CMV and Epstein-Barr virus appeared linked to several top co-occurrence clusters.

Germline assignment: CDR1 SGHRS and CDR2 YFSETQ. The germline V and J ends were trimmed by 0 bases and 7 bases, with 14 bases remaining between them. This CDR3 is 15 amino acids long. Despite likely unrecorded immune exposures, the donors were nominally healthy at the time of sampling. The PCR ran on 60 Vbeta and 13 Jbeta primers. The protocol was immunoSEQ multiplex PCR, while the TCRdb copy is restricted to in-frame clones and leaves out a portion. The data contain more than 150,000 clones, roughly 80% of them singletons. This chain connects TRBV5-1 to TRBJ1-5; maybe TRBD1 (5 bases). Sample: PBMCs. The clonotype originates from a woman aged 45 to 65 in good health and CMV-seropositive. The CDR3 loop reads CASSLVPTGEQPQHF. The DNA of the CDR3 is TGCGCCAGCAGCTTGGTACCCACGGGGGAACAGCCCCAGCATTTT.